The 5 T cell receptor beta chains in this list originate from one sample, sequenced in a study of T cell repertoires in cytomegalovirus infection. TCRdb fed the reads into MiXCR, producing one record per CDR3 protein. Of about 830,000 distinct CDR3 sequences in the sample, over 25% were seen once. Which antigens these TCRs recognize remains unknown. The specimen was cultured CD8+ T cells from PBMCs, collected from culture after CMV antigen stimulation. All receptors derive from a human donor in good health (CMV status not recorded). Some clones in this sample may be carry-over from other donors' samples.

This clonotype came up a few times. The chain's CDR3 is CATLLLGLGEQFF. In DNA, the CDR3 is TGTGCCACTTTGTTATTGGGGCTGGGGGAGCAGTTCTTC. This chain uses TRBV7-9 with TRBJ2-1, with D perhaps matching TRBD1 (5 bases). V lost 10 bases to trimming and J lost 10 bases, with 20 bases between them. Looked up from germline, CDR1 is SEHNR and CDR2 is FQNEAQ (reference sequence). The CDR3 loop spans 13 amino acids. Drawing the rest from reference TRBV7-9 and TRBJ2-1, the complete variable domain is DTGVSQNPRHKITKRGQNVTFRCDPISEHNRLYWYRQTLGQGPEFLTYFQNEAQLEKSRLLSDRFSAERPKGSFSTLEIQRTEQGDSAMYLCATLLLGLGEQFFGPGTRLTVL.

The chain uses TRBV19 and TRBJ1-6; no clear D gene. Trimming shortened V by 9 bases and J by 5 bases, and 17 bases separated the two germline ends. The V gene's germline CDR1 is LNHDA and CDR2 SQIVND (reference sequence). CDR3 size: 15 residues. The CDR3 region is CASNRSRRNNSPLHF. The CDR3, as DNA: TGTGCCAGCAATAGATCCAGGAGGAATAATTCACCCCTCCACTTT.

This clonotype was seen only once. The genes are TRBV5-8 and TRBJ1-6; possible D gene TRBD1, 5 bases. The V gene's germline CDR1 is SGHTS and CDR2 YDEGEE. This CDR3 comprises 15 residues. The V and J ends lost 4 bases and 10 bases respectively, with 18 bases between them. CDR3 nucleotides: TGTGCCAGCAGCCCTTACACAGGAGCTACGTCACCCCTCCACTTT. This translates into CASSPYTGATSPLHF.

The CDR3 loop reads CASSKDGILITDTQYF. The CDR3 DNA follows: TGTGCCAGCAGTAAGGACGGCATACTGATCACAGATACGCAGTATTTT. The V call is TRBV6-1, the J call TRBJ2-3; D is unclear. In germline, CDR1 is MNHNS, CDR2 SASEGT. This CDR3 contains 16 residues. The V and J ends lost 5 bases and 2 bases respectively, with 17 bases between them.

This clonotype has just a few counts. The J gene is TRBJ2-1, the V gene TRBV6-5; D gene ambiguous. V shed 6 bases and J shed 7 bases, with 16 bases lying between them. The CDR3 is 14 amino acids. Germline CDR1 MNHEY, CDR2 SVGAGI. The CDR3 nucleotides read TGTGCCAGCAGAAGTAGCCCCCTTGATAATGAGCAGTTCTTC. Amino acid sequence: CASRSSPLDNEQFF.